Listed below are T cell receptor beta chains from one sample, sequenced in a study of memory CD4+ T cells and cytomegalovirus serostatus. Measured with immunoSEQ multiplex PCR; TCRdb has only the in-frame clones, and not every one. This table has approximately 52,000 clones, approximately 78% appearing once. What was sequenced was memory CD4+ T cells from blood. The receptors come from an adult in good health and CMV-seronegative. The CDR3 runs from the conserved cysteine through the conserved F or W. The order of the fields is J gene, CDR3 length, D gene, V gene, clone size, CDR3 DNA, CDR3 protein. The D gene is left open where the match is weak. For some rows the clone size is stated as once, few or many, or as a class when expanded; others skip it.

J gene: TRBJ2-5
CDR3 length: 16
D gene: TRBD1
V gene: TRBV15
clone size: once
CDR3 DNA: TGTGCCACCAGCAGACTTTTCACAGGGGAACAAGAGACCCAGTACTTC
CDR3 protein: CATSRLFTGEQETQYF

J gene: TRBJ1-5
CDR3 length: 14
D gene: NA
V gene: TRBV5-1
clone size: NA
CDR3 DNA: TGCGCCAGCAGCCTAGAAGGACCCAATCAGCCCCAGCATTTT
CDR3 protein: CASSLEGPNQPQHF

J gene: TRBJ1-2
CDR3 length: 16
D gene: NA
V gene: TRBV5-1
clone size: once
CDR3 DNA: TGCGCCAGCAGCCCTCTTGACGGGGGCATTAAACATGGCTACACCTTC
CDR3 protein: CASSPLDGGIKHGYTF

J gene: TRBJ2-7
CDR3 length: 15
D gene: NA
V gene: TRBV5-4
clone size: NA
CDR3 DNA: TGTGCCAGCAGCTTGGGTCGGGGGACCTCCTACGAGCAGTACTTC
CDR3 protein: CASSLGRGTSYEQYF

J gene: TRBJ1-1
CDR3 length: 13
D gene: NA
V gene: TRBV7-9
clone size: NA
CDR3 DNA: TGTGCCAGCAGCCCTCAAGGGGACACTGAAGCTTTCTTT
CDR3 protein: CASSPQGDTEAFF

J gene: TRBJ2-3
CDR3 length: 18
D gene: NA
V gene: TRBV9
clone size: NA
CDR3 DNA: TGTGCCAGCAGCGTGTCGGGGGGCCCCCCCAGTTCGGGTGATACGCAGTATTTT
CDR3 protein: CASSVSGGPPSSGDTQYF

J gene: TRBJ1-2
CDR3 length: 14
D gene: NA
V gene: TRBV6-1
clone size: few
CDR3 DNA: TGTGCCAGCAGTGAGGGAACAGGGTGGTATGGCTACACCTTC
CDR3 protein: CASSEGTGWYGYTF

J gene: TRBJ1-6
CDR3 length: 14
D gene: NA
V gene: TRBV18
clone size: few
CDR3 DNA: TGTGCCAGCTCACCACCGGCAGAGAATTCACCCCTCCACTTT
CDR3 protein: CASSPPAENSPLHF

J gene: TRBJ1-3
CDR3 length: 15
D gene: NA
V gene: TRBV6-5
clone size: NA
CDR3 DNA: TGTGCCAGCAGTTACTCGAGGGGGACTGGAAACACCATATATTTT
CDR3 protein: CASSYSRGTGNTIYF

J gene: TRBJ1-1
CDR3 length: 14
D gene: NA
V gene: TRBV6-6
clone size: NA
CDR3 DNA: TGTGCCAGCAGTCCAGGGACATTTCGCACTGAAGCTTTCTTT
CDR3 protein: CASSPGTFRTEAFF

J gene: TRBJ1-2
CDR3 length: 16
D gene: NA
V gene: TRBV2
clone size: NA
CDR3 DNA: TGTGCCAGCAGTGAAGCCGTTAAACAGGGTAGTAGTGGCTACACCTTC
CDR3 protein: CASSEAVKQGSSGYTF

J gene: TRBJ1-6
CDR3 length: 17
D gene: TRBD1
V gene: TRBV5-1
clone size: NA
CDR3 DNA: TGCGCCAGCAGCAGAAACGTCGGGACAGGGGGCGATTCACCCCTCCACTTT
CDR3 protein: CASSRNVGTGGDSPLHF

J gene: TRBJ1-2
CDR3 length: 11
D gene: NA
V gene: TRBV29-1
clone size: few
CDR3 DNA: TGCAGCGTTCAATTTAACTATGGCTACACCTTC
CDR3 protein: CSVQFNYGYTF

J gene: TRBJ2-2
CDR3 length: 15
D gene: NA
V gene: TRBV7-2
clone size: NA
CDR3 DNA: TGTGCCAGCAGCTTTGTATGGTCTGGTACCGGGGAGCTGTTTTTT
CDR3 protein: CASSFVWSGTGELFF

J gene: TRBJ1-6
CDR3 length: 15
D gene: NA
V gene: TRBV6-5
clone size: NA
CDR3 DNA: TGTGCCAGCACTCGAGGGGTTTTCGGTGATTCACCCCTCCACTTT
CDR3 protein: CASTRGVFGDSPLHF

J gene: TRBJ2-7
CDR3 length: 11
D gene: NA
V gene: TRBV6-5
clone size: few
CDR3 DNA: TGTGCCAGCTCGGGGTACCACGAGCAGTACTTC
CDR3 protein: CASSGYHEQYF

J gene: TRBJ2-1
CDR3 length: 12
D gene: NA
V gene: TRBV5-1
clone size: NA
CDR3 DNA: TGCGCCAGCAGCTTACAGGGAACTGAGCAGTTCTTC
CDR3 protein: CASSLQGTEQFF

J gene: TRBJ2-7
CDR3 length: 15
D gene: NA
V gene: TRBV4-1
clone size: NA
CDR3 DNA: TGCGCCAGCAGCCAAGGTCGAGGGGCGCGTTACGAGCAGTACTTC
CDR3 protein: CASSQGRGARYEQYF

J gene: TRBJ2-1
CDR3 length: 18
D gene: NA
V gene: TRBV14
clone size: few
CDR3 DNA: TGTGCCAGCAGCCAAGTTCGGTTCCAGGTAACGGCCTACAATGAGCAGTTCTTC
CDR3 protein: CASSQVRFQVTAYNEQFF

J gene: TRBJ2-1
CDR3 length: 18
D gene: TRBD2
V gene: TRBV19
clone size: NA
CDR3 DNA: TGTGCCAGTTCACGACGACTAGCGGGGGGCCCTTCCTACAATGAGCAGTTCTTC
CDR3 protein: CASSRRLAGGPSYNEQFF

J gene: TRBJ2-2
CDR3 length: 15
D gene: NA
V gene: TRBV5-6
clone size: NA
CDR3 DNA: TGTGCCAGCACCACGCCCCGGGGGTTCGCCGGGGAGCTGTTTTTT
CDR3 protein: CASTTPRGFAGELFF

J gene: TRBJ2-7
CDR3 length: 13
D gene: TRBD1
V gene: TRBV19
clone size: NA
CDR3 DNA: TGTGCCAGTAGGGAGACAGGGGCTTACGAGCAGTACTTC
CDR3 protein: CASRETGAYEQYF

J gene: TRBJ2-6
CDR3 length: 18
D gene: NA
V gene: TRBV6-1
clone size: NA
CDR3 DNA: TGTGCCAGCAGTGAAACAGTCCTCGCGGGCTCTGGGGCCAACGTCCTGACTTTC
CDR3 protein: CASSETVLAGSGANVLTF

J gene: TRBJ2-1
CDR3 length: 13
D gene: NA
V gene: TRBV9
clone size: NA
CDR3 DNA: TGTGCCAGCAGCGCCCTCTCTAGCTCTGAGCAGTTCTTC
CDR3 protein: CASSALSSSEQFF

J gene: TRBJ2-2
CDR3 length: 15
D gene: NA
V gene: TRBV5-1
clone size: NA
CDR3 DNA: TGCGCCAGCAGCTTTAACAGAGGGTCCACCGGGGAGCTGTTTTTT
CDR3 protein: CASSFNRGSTGELFF

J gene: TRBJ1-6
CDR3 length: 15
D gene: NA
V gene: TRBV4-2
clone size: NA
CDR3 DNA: TGTGCCAGCAGCCAAGAAGGGCCATATAATTCACCCCTCCACTTT
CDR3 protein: CASSQEGPYNSPLHF

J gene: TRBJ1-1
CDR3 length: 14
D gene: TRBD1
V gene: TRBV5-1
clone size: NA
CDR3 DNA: TGCGCCAGCAGCCCCGGGGACAGGAACACTGAAGCTTTCTTT
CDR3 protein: CASSPGDRNTEAFF

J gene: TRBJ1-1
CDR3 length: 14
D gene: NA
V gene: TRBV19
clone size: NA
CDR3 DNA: TGTGCCAGTAGCCCCGGGACCTTCCCCTTGAAAGCTTTCTTT
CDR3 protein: CASSPGTFPLKAFF

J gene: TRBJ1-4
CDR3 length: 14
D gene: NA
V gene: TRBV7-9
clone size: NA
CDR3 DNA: TGTGCCAGCAGCCGAGAGAGGGCTAATGAAAAACTGTTTTTT
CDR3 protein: CASSRERANEKLFF

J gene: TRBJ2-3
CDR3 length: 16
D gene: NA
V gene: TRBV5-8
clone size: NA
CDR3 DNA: TGTGCCAGCAGCTTGGCGCTTCGAGGGACCTCGGATACGCAGTATTTT
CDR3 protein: CASSLALRGTSDTQYF

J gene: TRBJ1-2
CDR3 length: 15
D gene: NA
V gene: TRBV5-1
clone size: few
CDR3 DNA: TGCGCCAGCAGCCCCCAAGGGCTAGGAAACAATGGCTACACCTTC
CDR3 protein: CASSPQGLGNNGYTF

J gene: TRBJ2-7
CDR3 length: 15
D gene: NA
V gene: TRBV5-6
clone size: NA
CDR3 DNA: TGTGCCAGCAGCTTGGGGGTTTGGGTAACCTACGAGCAGTACTTC
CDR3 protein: CASSLGVWVTYEQYF

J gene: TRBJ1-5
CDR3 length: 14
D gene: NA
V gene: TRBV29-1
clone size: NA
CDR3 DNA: TGCAGCGTTAGGGAGGGATATAGCAATCAGCCCCAGCATTTT
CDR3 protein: CSVREGYSNQPQHF

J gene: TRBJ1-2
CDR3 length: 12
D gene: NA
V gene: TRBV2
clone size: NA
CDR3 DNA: TGTGCCAGCAAACAGGATCACAAGGGCTACACCTTC
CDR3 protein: CASKQDHKGYTF

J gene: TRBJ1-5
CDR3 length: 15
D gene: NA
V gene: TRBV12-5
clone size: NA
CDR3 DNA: TGTGCTAGTGGTTTGGAACAGGGTAACAATCAGCCCCAGCATTTT
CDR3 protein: CASGLEQGNNQPQHF

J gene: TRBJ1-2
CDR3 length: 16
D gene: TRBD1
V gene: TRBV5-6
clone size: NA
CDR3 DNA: TGTGCCAGCAGCTTGAGAGGGACAGGGTATGGAGGTGGCTACACCTTC
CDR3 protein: CASSLRGTGYGGGYTF

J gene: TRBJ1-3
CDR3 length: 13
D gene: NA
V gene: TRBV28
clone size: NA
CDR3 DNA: TGTGCCAGTACTCTACAGGGCCGAAACACCATATATTTT
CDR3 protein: CASTLQGRNTIYF

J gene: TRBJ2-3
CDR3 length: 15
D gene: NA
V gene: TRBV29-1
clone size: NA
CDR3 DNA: TGCAGCGTTTCCCTCCCGGGCAGGGACCTAGATACGCAGTATTTT
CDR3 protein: CSVSLPGRDLDTQYF

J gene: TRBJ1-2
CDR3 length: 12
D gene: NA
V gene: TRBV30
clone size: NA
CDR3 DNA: TGTGCCTGGAGGGGGGATAACTATGGCTACACCTTC
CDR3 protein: CAWRGDNYGYTF

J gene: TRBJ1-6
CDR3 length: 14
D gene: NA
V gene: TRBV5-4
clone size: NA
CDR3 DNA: TGTGCCAGCAGCTTGGCCTTAGGGGGTTCACCCCTCCACTTT
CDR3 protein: CASSLALGGSPLHF

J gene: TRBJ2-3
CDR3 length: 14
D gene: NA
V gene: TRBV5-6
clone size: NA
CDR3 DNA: TGTGCCAGCAGCTGGAAAGGGACCCGAGATACGCAGTATTTT
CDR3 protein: CASSWKGTRDTQYF

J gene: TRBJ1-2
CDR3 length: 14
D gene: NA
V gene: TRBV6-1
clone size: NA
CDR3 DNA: TGTGCCAGCAGTGAGTCAGGGCGAAACTATGGCTACACCTTC
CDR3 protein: CASSESGRNYGYTF